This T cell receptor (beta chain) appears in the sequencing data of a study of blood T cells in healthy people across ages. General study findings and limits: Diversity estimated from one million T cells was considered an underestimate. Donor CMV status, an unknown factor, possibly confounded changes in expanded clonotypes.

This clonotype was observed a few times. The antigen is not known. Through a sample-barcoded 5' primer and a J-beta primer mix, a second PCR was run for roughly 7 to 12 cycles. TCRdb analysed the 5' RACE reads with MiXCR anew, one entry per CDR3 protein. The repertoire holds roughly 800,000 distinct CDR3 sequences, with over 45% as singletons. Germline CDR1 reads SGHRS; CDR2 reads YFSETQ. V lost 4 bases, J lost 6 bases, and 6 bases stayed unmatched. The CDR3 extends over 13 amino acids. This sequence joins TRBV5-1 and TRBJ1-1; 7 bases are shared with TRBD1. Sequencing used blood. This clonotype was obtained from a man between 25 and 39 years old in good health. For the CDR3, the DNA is TGCGCCAGCAGCCCAGGGGGACGCGCTGAAGCTTTCTTT. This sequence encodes CASSPGGRAEAFF.